This entry concerns a single T cell receptor beta chain. No antigen is known for it. The CDR3 is 15 residues long. Germline V gene lookup returns CDR1 MNHEY and CDR2 SVGAGI. V was cut by 2 bases and J by 6 bases, with 14 bases left in between. The record originates from a study of cytomegalovirus exposure and HLA in healthy donors. Points from the study as a whole: Listed as cytomegalovirus-associated were 164 TCR beta chains.

Researchers ran the PCR with 60 Vbeta and 13 Jbeta primers. In the source study's methods: Per a later analysis, the number of unique TCR beta chains was roughly 87 million, of which 9 million to 14 million were shared. Only in-frame clones appear in the TCRdb table, and some are missing; sequencing was by immunoSEQ multiplex PCR. Clone size and the V and J calls come from that table; the DNA yielded D and trimming. There are 120,000 to 150,000 clones in the sample; approximately 73% occur only once, and 1% to 1.5% lies in the top ten. The V gene is TRBV6-5, the J gene TRBJ1-5; D is unresolved. This sequence originates from a woman aged 40 to 49 in good health and CMV-seronegative. The sample taken for sequencing was PBMCs. The CDR3, as DNA: TGTGCCAGCAGTTACACCTACGGTGATAGTCAGCCCCAGCATTTT. Residues: CASSYTYGDSQPQHF.